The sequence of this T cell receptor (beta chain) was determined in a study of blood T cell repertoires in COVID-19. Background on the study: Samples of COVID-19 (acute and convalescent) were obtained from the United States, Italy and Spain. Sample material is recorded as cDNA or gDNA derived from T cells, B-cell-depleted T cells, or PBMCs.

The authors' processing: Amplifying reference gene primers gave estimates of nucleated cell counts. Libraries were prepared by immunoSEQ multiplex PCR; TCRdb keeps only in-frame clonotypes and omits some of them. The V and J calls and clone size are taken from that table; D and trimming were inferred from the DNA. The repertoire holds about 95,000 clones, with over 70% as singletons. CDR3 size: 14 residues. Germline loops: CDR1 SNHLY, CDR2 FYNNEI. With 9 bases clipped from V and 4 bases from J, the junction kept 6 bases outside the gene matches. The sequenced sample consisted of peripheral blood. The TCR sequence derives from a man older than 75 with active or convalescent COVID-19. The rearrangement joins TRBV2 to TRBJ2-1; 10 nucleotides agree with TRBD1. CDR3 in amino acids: CASPRGQGYNEQFF. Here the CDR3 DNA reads TGTGCCAGTCCGAGGGGACAGGGGTACAATGAGCAGTTCTTC.